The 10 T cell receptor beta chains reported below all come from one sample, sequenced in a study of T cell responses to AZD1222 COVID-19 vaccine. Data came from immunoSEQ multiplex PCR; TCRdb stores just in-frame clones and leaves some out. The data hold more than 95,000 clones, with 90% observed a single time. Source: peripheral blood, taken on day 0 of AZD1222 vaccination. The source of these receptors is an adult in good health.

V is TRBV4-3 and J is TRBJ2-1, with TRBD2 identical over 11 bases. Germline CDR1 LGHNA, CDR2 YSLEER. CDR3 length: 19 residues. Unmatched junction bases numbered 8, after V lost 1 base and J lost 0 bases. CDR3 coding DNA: TGCGCCAGCAGCCAAGGATTTTCTAGCGGGGGGACCTCCTACAATGAGCAGTTCTTC. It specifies CASSQGFSSGGTSYNEQFF.

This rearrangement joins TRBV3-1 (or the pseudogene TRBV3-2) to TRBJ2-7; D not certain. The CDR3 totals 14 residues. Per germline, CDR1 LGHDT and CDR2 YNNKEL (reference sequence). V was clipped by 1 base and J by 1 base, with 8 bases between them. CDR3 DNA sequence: TGTGCCAGCAGCCAAGGCTGGGGTTCCTACGAGCAGTACTTC. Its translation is CASSQGWGSYEQYF.

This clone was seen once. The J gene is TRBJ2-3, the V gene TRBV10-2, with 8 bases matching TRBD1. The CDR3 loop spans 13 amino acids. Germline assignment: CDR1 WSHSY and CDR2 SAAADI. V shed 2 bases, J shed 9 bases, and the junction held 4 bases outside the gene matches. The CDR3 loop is CASSEVDRETQYF. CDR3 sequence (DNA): TGCGCCAGCAGTGAGGTGGACAGGGAGACGCAGTATTTT.

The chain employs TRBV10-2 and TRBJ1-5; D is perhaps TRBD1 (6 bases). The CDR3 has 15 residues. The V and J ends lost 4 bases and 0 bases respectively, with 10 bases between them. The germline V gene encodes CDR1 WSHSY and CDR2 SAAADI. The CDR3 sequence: CASSGGGYSNQPQHF. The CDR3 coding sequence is TGCGCCAGCAGTGGGGGGGGCTATAGCAATCAGCCCCAGCATTTT.

CDR3 residues: CSVVEQGYEKLFF. For the CDR3, the DNA is TGCAGCGTTGTCGAACAGGGCTATGAAAAACTGTTTTTT. The rearrangement joins TRBV29-1 to TRBJ1-4; possibly TRBD1 for D (6 bases). V lost 4 bases and J 6 bases, leaving 12 bases between the germline ends. Germline CDR1 and CDR2: SQVTM and ANQGSEA. The CDR3 loop spans 13 amino acids.

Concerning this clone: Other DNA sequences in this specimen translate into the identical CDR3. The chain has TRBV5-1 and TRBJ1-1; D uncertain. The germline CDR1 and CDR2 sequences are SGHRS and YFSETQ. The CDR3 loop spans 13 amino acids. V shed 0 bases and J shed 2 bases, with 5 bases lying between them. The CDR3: CASSLALNTEAFF. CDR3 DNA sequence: TGCGCCAGCAGCTTGGCTCTAAACACTGAAGCTTTCTTT.

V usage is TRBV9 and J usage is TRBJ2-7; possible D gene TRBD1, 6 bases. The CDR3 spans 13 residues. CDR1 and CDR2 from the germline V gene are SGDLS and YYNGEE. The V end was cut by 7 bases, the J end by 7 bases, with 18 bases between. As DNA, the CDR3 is TGTGCCAGCTCTACCCAGACAGGACGAGAGCAGTACTTC. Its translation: CASSTQTGREQYF.

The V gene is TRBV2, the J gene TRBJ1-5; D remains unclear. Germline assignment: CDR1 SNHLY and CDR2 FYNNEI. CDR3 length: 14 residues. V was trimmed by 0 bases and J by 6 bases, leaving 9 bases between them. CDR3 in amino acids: CASSEAPAGQPQHF. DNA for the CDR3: TGTGCCAGCAGTGAAGCCCCTGCGGGTCAGCCCCAGCATTTT.

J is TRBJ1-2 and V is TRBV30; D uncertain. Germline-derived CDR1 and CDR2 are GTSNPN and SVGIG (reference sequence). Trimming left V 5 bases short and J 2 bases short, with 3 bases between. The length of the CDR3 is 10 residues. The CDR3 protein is CAWLNYGYTF. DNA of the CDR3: TGTGCCTGGTTGAACTATGGCTACACCTTC.

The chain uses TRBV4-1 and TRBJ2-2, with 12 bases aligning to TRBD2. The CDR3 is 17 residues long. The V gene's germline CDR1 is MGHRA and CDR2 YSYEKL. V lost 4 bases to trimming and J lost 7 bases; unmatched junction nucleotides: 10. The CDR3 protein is CASSLYLAGGRNGELFF. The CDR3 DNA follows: TGCGCCAGCAGCCTATACCTAGCGGGGGGGCGAAACGGGGAGCTGTTTTTT.